The sequence of this T cell receptor beta chain was determined in a study of technical replicates of blood from a few donors. The assay was immunoSEQ multiplex PCR, and TCRdb's table has in-frame clones only and misses some. The table has about 100,000 clones, roughly 95% seen once. The clonotype was recovered from a human donor in good health. The sample consisted of T cells isolated from PBMCs.

The CDR3 loop reads CSVIVPGLEGVEQYF. CDR3 nucleotides: TGCAGCGTTATAGTCCCGGGACTAGAGGGTGTCGAGCAGTACTTC. This chain joins TRBV29-1 and TRBJ2-7; 8 nucleotides agree with TRBD2. From germline, CDR1 is SQVTM and CDR2 ANQGSEA. This CDR3 has 15 residues. V dropped 5 bases and J dropped 6; count of bases not matched to a gene: 15.